This TCR beta chain was profiled in a study of T cell responses to AZD1222 COVID-19 vaccine. Study observations and caveats: The donors showed a predominance of white British ancestry and of females, with possible underestimation of clonal diversity.

This CDR3 spans 15 amino acids. The V gene lost 3 bases and the J gene lost 5 bases, with 17 bases spanning the gap. CDR1 and CDR2 (germline): SGHRS, YFSETQ. Remarks on this clone: Antigen specificity is unknown.

Here immunoSEQ multiplex PCR was the method, and the copy in TCRdb shows in-frame clones only, minus some. The sample records 95,000 to 150,000 clones, roughly 90% being singletons. The chain recombines TRBV5-1 with TRBJ1-2; D possibly corresponds to TRBD1 (5 bases). This TCR was recovered from an adult in good health. Specimen: peripheral blood, collected on day 0 of AZD1222 vaccination. The CDR3 DNA is TGCGCCAGCAGCTCACTAGGGGCCCGTGTATATGGCTACACCTTC. This sequence encodes CASSSLGARVYGYTF.